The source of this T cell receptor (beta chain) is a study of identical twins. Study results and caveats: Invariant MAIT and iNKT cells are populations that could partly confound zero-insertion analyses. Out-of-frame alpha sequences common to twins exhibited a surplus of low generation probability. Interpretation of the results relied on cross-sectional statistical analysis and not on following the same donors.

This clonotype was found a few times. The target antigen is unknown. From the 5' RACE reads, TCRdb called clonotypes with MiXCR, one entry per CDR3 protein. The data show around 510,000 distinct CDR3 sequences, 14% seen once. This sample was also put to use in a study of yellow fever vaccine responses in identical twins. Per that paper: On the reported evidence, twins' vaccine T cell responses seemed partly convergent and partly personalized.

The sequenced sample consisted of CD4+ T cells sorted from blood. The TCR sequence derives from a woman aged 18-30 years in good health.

The CDR3 DNA follows: TGTGCCAGCAGCCAAGTAGGGATCCGCACTGAAGCTTTCTTT. Translation gives CASSQVGIRTEAFF. V and J are TRBV3-1 and TRBJ1-1; no clear D gene. Trimming removed 1 base from V and 4 bases from J, with 10 bases in between. The CDR3 spans 14 residues. Looked up from germline, CDR1 is LGHDT and CDR2 is YNNKEL (reference sequence).